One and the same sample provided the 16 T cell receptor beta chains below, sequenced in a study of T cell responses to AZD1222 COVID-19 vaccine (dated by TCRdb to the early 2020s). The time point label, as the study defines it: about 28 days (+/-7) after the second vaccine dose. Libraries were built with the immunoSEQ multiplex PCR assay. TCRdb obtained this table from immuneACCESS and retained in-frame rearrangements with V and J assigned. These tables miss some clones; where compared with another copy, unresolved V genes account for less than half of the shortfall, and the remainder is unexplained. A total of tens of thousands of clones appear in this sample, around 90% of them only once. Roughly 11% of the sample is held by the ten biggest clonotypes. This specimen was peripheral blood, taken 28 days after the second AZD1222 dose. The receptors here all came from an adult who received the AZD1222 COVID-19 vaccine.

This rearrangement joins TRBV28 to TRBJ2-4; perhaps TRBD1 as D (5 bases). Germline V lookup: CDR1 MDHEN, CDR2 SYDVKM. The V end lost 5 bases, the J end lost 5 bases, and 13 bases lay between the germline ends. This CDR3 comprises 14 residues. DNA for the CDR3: TGTGCCAGCAGTCCCTTTGGACAAGAAAACATTCAGTACTTC. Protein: CASSPFGQENIQYF.

The CDR3 bases are TGTGCCAGCAGTTCCGGGACTAGCCTGTACAATGAGCAGTTCTTC. It yields the protein CASSSGTSLYNEQFF. V gene TRBV14 combines with J gene TRBJ2-1; 9 bases align to TRBD2. This CDR3 has 15 amino acids. V was clipped by 6 bases and J by 4 bases; unmatched bases: 7. Germline CDR1 SGHDN, CDR2 FVKESK.

CDR3 sequence (DNA): TGCGCCAGCAGGGATGGGGGGACTGAAGCTTTCTTT. It codes for CASRDGGTEAFF. J is TRBJ1-1 and V is TRBV10-2, with TRBD1 as a possible D gene (5 bases). CDR1 WSHSY and CDR2 SAAADI come from the germline V gene. This CDR3 comprises 12 residues. V dropped 6 bases and J dropped 5 bases, with 10 bases sitting between them.

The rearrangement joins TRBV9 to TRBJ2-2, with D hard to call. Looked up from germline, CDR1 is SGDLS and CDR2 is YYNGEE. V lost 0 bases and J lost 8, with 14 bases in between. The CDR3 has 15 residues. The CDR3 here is CASSVDITLTGELFF. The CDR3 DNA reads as TGTGCCAGCAGCGTAGACATAACTCTCACAGGGGAGCTGTTTTTT. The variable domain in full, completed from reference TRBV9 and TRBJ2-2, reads DSGVTQTPKHLITATGQRVTLRCSPRSGDLSVYWYQQSLDQGLQFLIQYYNGEERAKGNILERFSAQQFPDLHSELNLSSLELGDSALYFCASSVDITLTGELFFGEGSRLTVL.

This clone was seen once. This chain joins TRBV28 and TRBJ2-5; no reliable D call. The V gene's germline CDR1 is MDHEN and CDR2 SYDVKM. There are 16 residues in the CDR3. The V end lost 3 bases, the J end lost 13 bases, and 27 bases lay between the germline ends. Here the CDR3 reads CASSFSVAAGGERTYF. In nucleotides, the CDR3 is TGTGCCAGCAGTTTTTCGGTCGCGGCAGGTGGGGAACGAACGTACTTC. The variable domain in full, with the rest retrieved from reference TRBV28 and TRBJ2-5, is DVKVTQSSRYLVKRTGEKVFLECVQDMDHENMFWYRQDPGLGLRLIYFSYDVKMKEKGDIPEGYSVSREKKERFSLILESASTNQTSMYLCASSFSVAAGGERTYFGPGTRLLVL.

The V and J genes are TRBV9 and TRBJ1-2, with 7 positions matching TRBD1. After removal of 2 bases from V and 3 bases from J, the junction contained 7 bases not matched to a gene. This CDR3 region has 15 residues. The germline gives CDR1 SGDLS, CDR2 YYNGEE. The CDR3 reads CASSVLSQGHYGYTF. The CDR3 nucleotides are TGTGCCAGCAGCGTCCTCTCACAGGGGCACTATGGCTACACCTTC.

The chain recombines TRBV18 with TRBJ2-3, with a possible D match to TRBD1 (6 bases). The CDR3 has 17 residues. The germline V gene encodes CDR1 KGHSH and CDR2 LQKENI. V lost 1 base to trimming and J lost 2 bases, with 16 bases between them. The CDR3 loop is CASSPLGQIANTDTQYF. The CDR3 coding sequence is TGTGCCAGCTCACCACTCGGACAGATAGCTAACACAGATACGCAGTATTTT. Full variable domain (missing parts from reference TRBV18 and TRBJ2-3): NAGVMQNPRHLVRRRGQEARLRCSPMKGHSHVYWYRQLPEEGLKFMVYLQKENIIDESGMPKERFSAEFPKEGPSILRIQQVVRGDSAAYFCASSPLGQIANTDTQYFGPGTRLTVL.

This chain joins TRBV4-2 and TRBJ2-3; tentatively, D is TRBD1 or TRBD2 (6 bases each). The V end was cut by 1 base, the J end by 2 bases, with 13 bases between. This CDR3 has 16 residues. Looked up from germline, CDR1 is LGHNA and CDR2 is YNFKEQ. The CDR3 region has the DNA TGTGCCAGCAGCCAAGCGGTGGGGGGCCTCACAGATACGCAGTATTTT. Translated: CASSQAVGGLTDTQYF.

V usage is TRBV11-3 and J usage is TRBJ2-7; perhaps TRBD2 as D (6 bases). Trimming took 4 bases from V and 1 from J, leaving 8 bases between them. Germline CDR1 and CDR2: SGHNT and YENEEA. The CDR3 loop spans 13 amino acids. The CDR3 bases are TGTGCCAGCAGCTCGGGAGAGTCCTACGAGCAGTACTTC. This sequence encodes CASSSGESYEQYF.

The CDR3 DNA follows: TGTGCCAGCTCACCACTATCCCCTGCAGGACCCTCTGGGGCCAACGTCCTGACTTTC. It specifies CASSPLSPAGPSGANVLTF. The genes are TRBV18 and TRBJ2-6; no definite D call. CDR1 and CDR2 from the germline V gene are KGHSH and LQKENI. V shed 1 base and J shed 0 bases, with 16 bases lying between them. This CDR3 spans 19 amino acids.

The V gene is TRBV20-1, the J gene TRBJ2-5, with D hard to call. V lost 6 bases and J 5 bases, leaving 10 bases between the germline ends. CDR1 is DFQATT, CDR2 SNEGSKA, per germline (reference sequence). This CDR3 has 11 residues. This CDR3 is CSAEREETQYF. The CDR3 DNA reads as TGCAGTGCGGAGCGAGAGGAGACCCAGTACTTC.

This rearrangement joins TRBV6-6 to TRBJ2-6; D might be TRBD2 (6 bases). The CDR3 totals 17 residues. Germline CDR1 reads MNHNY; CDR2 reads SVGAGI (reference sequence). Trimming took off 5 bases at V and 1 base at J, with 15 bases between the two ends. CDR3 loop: CASSRGTDRSGANVLTF. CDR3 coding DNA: TGTGCCAGCAGTCGCGGGACGGACCGGTCTGGGGCCAACGTCCTGACTTTC.

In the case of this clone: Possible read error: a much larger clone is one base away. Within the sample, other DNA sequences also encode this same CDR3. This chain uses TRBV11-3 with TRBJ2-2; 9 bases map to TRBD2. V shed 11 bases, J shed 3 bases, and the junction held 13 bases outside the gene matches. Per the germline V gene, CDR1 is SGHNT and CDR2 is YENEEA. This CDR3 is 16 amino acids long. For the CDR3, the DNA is TGTGCCCGCGGGGGTGGGCGGGGGGGCGACACCGGGGAGCTGTTTTTT. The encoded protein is CARGGGRGGDTGELFF.

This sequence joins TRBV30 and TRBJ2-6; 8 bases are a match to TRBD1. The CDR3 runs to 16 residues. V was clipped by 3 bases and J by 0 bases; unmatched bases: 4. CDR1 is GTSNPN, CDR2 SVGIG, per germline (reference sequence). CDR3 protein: CAWSRDRSSGANVLTF. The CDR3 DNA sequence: TGTGCCTGGAGCCGGGACAGGAGCTCTGGGGCCAACGTCCTGACTTTC.

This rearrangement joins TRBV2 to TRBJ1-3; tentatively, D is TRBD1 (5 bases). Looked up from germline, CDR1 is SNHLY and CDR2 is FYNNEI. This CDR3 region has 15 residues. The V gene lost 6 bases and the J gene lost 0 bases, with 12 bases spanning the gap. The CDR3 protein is CASSSGTVSGNTIYF. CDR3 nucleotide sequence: TGTGCCAGCAGCTCCGGGACGGTCTCTGGAAACACCATATATTTT.

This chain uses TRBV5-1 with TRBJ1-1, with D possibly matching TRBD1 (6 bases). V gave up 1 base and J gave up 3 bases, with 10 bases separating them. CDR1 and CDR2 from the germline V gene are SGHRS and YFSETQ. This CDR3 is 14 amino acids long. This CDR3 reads CASSLWGAHTEAFF. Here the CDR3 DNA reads TGCGCCAGCAGCTTGTGGGGGGCGCACACTGAAGCTTTCTTT.